This TCR delta chain was sequenced for a study of γδ T cells in repeated Plasmodium falciparum infection. Study-level information: Malaria-naive adults were infected with P. falciparum NF54 four times over roughly 620 days. The study, taken as a whole, reports: Malian children's Vdelta2-negative repertoires appeared more expanded and less diverse than Australians'.

This clone occurred a few times. Antigen: not known. This probably arose from a read error, given a far larger clone one base away. Other DNA sequences in this sample translate to the same CDR3. Flow sorting of PBMC yielded separate Vgamma9/Vdelta2+ and Vdelta2-negative gammadelta T cell populations for bulk repertoire analysis. This CDR3 is 16 amino acids long. Germline loops: CDR1 TSWWSYY, CDR2 QGS. TCRdb redid the clone calls on the multiplex PCR reads with CATT. Here the sample spans more than 70,000 delta-chain clones, 0.9% to 1% being singletons. The sequenced material came from gamma-delta T cells from blood. The clonotype originates from a pool of human donors (malaria-infected and uninfected, not separated). The V and J genes are TRDV1 and TRDJ1; weak D call: TRDD3 (6 bases). The J gene, not given by TCRdb, was assigned here from a germline match of the nucleotide sequence. CDR3 loop: CALGAMGGRYTDKLIF. The CDR3 nucleotides read TGTGCCCTTGGGGCCATGGGGGGGAGGTACACCGATAAACTCATCTTT.